The 19 T cell receptor beta chains below all came from one sample that was sequenced in a study of shared clonotypes between healthy human individuals. Assay: immunoSEQ multiplex PCR; the TCRdb copy retains only in-frame clones and omits some. The sample carries around 2.3 million clones, 90% to 97% recorded once. The sequencing input was naive CD4+ T cells sorted from blood. Subset of the sample: CD45RA+ positively selected. Receptor source: a man aged 18 to 30 in good health.

In regard to this clone: Other nucleotide sequences in the sample specify the same CDR3. The chain has TRBV6-1 and TRBJ1-5; D not certain. Germline lookup yields CDR1 MNHNS and CDR2 SASEGT. This CDR3 comprises 14 residues. The V gene lost 2 bases and the J gene lost 1 base, with 6 bases spanning the gap. The CDR3 nucleotides are TGTGCCAGCAGTGAACGGGTGAGCAATCAGCCCCAGCATTTT. Its translation: CASSERVSNQPQHF.

The chain couples TRBV2 to TRBJ2-1; maybe TRBD1 (5 bases). The CDR3 is made up of 13 amino acids. The germline V and J ends were trimmed by 9 bases and 6 bases, with 15 bases remaining between them. Germline loops: CDR1 SNHLY, CDR2 FYNNEI. CDR3 sequence (DNA): TGTGCCAGTTCTAGGACACCTTTCAATGAGCAGTTCTTC. The encoded protein is CASSRTPFNEQFF.

As to this clone: The sample carries other DNA sequences with the same CDR3. This CDR3 is CASSPGTTNEKLFF. Written as DNA, the CDR3 is TGTGCCAGCTCACCGGGCACAACTAATGAAAAACTGTTTTTT. V is TRBV18 and J is TRBJ1-4, with no clear D. Germline V gene data show CDR1 as KGHSH and CDR2 as LQKENI. V lost 3 bases, J lost 0 bases, and 5 bases lay in between. The CDR3 is 14 residues long.

This chain links TRBV28 with TRBJ1-5, with TRBD1 as a possible D gene (6 bases). This CDR3 is 15 amino acids long. Trimming shortened V by 6 bases and J by 6 bases, and 18 bases separated the two germline ends. Per the germline V gene, CDR1 is MDHEN and CDR2 is SYDVKM. CDR3 DNA: TGTGCCAGCAGCCCCAGGGGCGGGCTGAGTCAGCCCCAGCATTTT. Translation: CASSPRGGLSQPQHF.

This rearrangement joins TRBV5-1 to TRBJ2-7, with 12 bases that match TRBD2. Germline values: CDR1 SGHRS, CDR2 YFSETQ. This CDR3 is built from 15 residues. The ends lost 4 bases at V and 6 bases at J; junction bases unmatched: 8. The CDR3 DNA follows: TGCGCCAGCAGCGGTAGACTAGCGGGAGATGCCGAGCAGTACTTC. Its protein is CASSGRLAGDAEQYF.

Comments on this clone: This specimen includes other DNA sequences encoding the same CDR3. This rearrangement joins TRBV10-3 to TRBJ2-1; no clear D. The CDR3 runs to 13 residues. From germline, CDR1 is ENHRY and CDR2 SYGVKD. V gave up 0 bases and J gave up 3 bases, with 3 bases separating them. CDR3 nucleotide sequence: TGTGCCATCAGTGAGTCGGGCTACAATGAGCAGTTCTTC. Residues: CAISESGYNEQFF.

The CDR3 region is CSLGGPNTEAFF. CDR3 coding DNA: TGCAGCCTCGGGGGACCGAACACTGAAGCTTTCTTT. The chain uses TRBV29-1 and TRBJ1-1, with a weak D call TRBD1 (5 bases). Trimming left V 8 bases short and J 1 base short, with 11 bases between. The CDR3 sequence is 12 residues long. Looked up from germline, CDR1 is SQVTM and CDR2 is ANQGSEA.

The gene calls are TRBV10-2 and TRBJ2-4, with TRBD1 matching over 9 bases. Trimming at V came to 4 bases and at J to 13 bases, leaving 2 bases not matched to a gene. In germline, CDR1 is WSHSY, CDR2 SAAADI. There are 11 residues in the CDR3. CDR3 region: CASSGGQGQYF. The CDR3, as DNA: TGCGCCAGCAGTGGTGGACAGGGGCAGTACTTC.

V is TRBV13 and J is TRBJ1-3; D is unresolved. Germline V gene data show CDR1 as PRHDT and CDR2 as FYEKMQ (reference sequence). V was pared by 8 bases and J by 0 bases, with 8 bases between. This CDR3 spans 13 amino acids. The CDR3 region is CASRGDSGNTIYF. The CDR3 nucleotides are TGTGCCAGCCGCGGAGACTCTGGAAACACCATATATTTT.

The chain joins TRBV7-2 to TRBJ2-5; possible D gene TRBD1, 6 bases. Deletions cut 6 bases from V and 3 bases from J, with 11 bases between. Germline V CDR1 and CDR2: SGHTA, FQGNSA. CDR3 length: 13 residues. The CDR3 protein is CASRQGGEETQYF. The DNA for the CDR3 is TGTGCCAGCAGGCAAGGGGGAGAAGAGACCCAGTACTTC.

The chain uses TRBV6-4 and TRBJ1-6; D ambiguous. From germline, CDR1 is MRHNA and CDR2 SNTAGT. The CDR3 loop spans 13 amino acids. V lost 2 bases, J lost 6 bases, and 5 bases lay in between. CDR3: CASSDLPNSPLHF. The CDR3 region has the DNA TGTGCCAGCAGTGACCTTCCTAATTCACCCCTCCACTTT.

V usage is TRBV6-1 and J usage is TRBJ1-1; possibly TRBD1 for D (5 bases). The CDR3 has 14 residues. Germline V gene sequence: CDR1 MNHNS, CDR2 SASEGT. Trimming took 6 bases from V and 5 from J, leaving 16 bases between them. The CDR3 bases are TGTGCCAGCAGGGCTACCGGGGGAAGGACTGAAGCTTTCTTT. Translating it yields CASRATGGRTEAFF.

This rearrangement joins TRBV5-1 to TRBJ2-7; 7 positions match TRBD2. CDR1 is SGHRS, CDR2 YFSETQ, per germline. CDR3 length: 15 residues. Losses at the gene ends were 4 bases for V and 0 bases for J; bases not matched to a gene: 7. Here the CDR3 reads CASSGGDLSSYEQYF. CDR3 bases: TGCGCCAGCAGCGGGGGGGACCTCAGCTCCTACGAGCAGTACTTC.

CDR3 DNA sequence: TGTGCCAGCAGCTTGGGAGGCCTAGCGGGAGGGCAAAAGCAGTACTTC. Its protein is CASSLGGLAGGQKQYF. The chain has TRBV5-6 and TRBJ2-7; TRBD2 agrees at 12 bases. The CDR3 loop spans 16 amino acids. The ends lost 0 bases at V and 8 bases at J; junction bases unmatched: 9. Looked up from germline, CDR1 is SGHDT and CDR2 is YYEEEE. The full variable domain, rest sourced from reference TRBV5-6 and TRBJ2-7, is DAGVTQSPTHLIKTRGQQVTLRCSPKSGHDTVSWYQQALGQGPQFIFQYYEEEERQRGNFPDRFSGHQFPNYSSELNVNALLLGDSALYLCASSLGGLAGGQKQYFGPGTRLTVT.

This clone was found a few times. This chain's CDR3 is CASSVKGSYGYTF. CDR3 in DNA: TGTGCCAGCAGTGTGAAAGGGAGCTATGGCTACACCTTC. This rearrangement joins TRBV28 to TRBJ1-2; D is unclear. This CDR3 region has 13 residues. V lost 5 bases and J lost 4, with 11 bases in between. The V gene's germline CDR1 is MDHEN and CDR2 SYDVKM.

This chain joins TRBV29-1 and TRBJ2-5; the D is unclear. This CDR3 spans 13 amino acids. Germline V gives CDR1 SQVTM, CDR2 ANQGSEA. CDR3 loop: CSGSRAAQETQYF. The DNA for the CDR3 is TGCAGTGGCTCTCGGGCCGCACAAGAGACCCAGTACTTC.

The chain links TRBV27 to TRBJ1-1; TRBD1 might be the D (6 bases). Germline V gene sequence: CDR1 MNHEY, CDR2 SMNVEV (reference sequence). The CDR3 covers 15 residues. Trimming stripped 3 bases from V and 6 bases from J, with 17 bases between. CDR3 sequence reads: CASSFSQGQGAEAFF. The CDR3 DNA is TGTGCCAGCAGTTTTAGTCAGGGGCAGGGCGCTGAAGCTTTCTTT.

J is TRBJ2-3 and V is TRBV7-8; D is possibly TRBD1 (5 bases). The CDR3 totals 14 residues. Germline values: CDR1 SGHVS, CDR2 FQNEAQ. Trimming stripped 7 bases from V and 0 bases from J, with 11 bases between. The CDR3 sequence: CASTTGASTDTQYF. The CDR3 DNA follows: TGTGCCAGCACGACTGGGGCTAGCACAGATACGCAGTATTTT.

This chain links TRBV11-2 with TRBJ2-3; D ambiguous. Germline CDR1 SGHAT, CDR2 FQNNGV. The ends were cut back, 0 bases at V and 0 bases at J, with 4 bases in the middle. The CDR3 totals 14 residues. CDR3 region: CASSLDHSTDTQYF. Here the CDR3 DNA reads TGTGCCAGCAGCTTAGATCATAGCACAGATACGCAGTATTTT.